This T cell receptor beta chain was found in a study of cytomegalovirus exposure and HLA in healthy donors. Study-level points and caveats: In a later analysis, TCR beta V- and J-gene trimming was associated with a missense DCLRE1C variant. Roughly uniform depth of sequencing across donors was assumed in presence/absence analyses. Cytomegalovirus-associated status was assigned to approximately 160 TCR beta chains.

CDR1 and CDR2 (germline): MDHEN, SYDVKM. Trimming removed 6 bases at V and 4 bases at J, with 21 bases between. The CDR3 is made up of 16 amino acids. The study ran its PCR with 60 Vbeta and 13 Jbeta primers. Profiling relied on immunoSEQ multiplex PCR, and the TCRdb table lists in-frame clones only, not all of them. The sample shows about 240,000 clones, about 86% of them seen only once. Concerning this clone: Its cognate antigen is unknown.

The chain recombines TRBV28 with TRBJ1-2; D may be TRBD1 (6 bases). This clonotype was sampled from a woman aged 55-70 years in good health and CMV-seropositive. Source material: PBMCs. CDR3 residues: CASSSPWGGGGYGYTF. The DNA for the CDR3 is TGTGCCAGCAGCTCCCCGTGGGGGGGCGGGGGCTATGGCTACACCTTC.